This T cell receptor (beta chain) was sequenced for a study of cytomegalovirus exposure and HLA in healthy donors. Overall study: An early release of data contained 70 million to 95 million unique TCRs, which came from HLA-typed donors. Study results and limitations: Of the V segments, some could not be distinguished, including TRBV6-2 and TRBV6-3, and were excluded. There was a cluster of highly shared sequence variants that was likely a sequencing artifact.

About this clone: Its antigen is as yet unknown.

Germline CDR1 reads LNHDA; CDR2 reads SQIVND (reference sequence). The length of the CDR3 is 16 residues. V lost 7 bases to trimming and J lost 0 bases; unmatched junction nucleotides: 8. PCR primers comprised 60 Vbeta and 13 Jbeta primers. Profiled with immunoSEQ multiplex PCR; TCRdb holds only in-frame clones, not every one. The table records 150,000 to 200,000 clones, around 84% of them present only once. V gene TRBV19 combines with J gene TRBJ2-2, with 7 bases identical to TRBD1. This clonotype originated in a woman under 30 in good health and CMV-seronegative. Sequencing input: PBMCs. The CDR3 nucleotides read TGTGCCAGTAACTTTAGGGGGCAGGCGAACACCGGGGAGCTGTTTTTT. This gives the protein CASNFRGQANTGELFF.